These T cell receptor beta chains were read from a single sample in a study of shared clonotypes between healthy human individuals. Assay: immunoSEQ multiplex PCR; the TCRdb copy retains only in-frame clones and omits some. The sample has over 2 million clones; 85% to 95% are singletons. The sample was naive CD4+ T cells from PBMCs. The receptors originated from a man aged 18-30 years in good health. Some clones in this sample may be carry-over from other donors' samples. CDR3s include the opening cysteine and the closing phenylalanine or tryptophan.

V gene	J gene	CDR3 protein
TRBV5-1	TRBJ2-5	CASKWTDQETQYF
TRBV4-1	TRBJ2-7	CASSQDRTLSSYEQYF
TRBV5-6	TRBJ2-7	CASSLVGPGLAYEQYF
TRBV6-6	TRBJ1-1	CASSYSKGSNTEAFF
TRBV5-1	TRBJ1-4	CASSSGTGGFNNEKLFF
TRBV9	TRBJ2-3	CASSVGGAGTSTDTQYF
TRBV13	TRBJ2-3	CASSLPPDTQYF
TRBV4-1	TRBJ1-2	CASSQAGNYGYTF
TRBV28	TRBJ2-7	CASRTSGTQWGYEQYF
TRBV30	TRBJ2-1	CAWGPLLAGRYNEQFF
TRBV5-4	TRBJ1-1	CASSHPPQHSEAFF
TRBV11-2	TRBJ1-1	CASSSDRRGVTEAFF
TRBV19	TRBJ1-5	CASSIEEGGQPQHF
TRBV7-3	TRBJ2-1	CASSLNTGSYNEQFF
TRBV4-1	TRBJ2-1	CASSIVGHSNNEQFF
TRBV7-2	TRBJ2-5	CASSLELAGVETQYF
TRBV5-1	TRBJ2-2	CASRLASASTGELFF
TRBV5-1	TRBJ2-5	CASSVTLAGGGETQYF
TRBV4-3	TRBJ2-2	CASSQDLGTPTGELFF
TRBV5-4	TRBJ2-2	CASSPRDRGNTGELFF
TRBV2	TRBJ2-3	CASSGQGASEQYF
TRBV5-1	TRBJ2-3	CASSPGELTTDTQYF
TRBV19	TRBJ1-1	CASSIRYLEGAFF
TRBV11-2	TRBJ2-3	CASTLVEGDTQYF
TRBV4-3	TRBJ1-3	CASSQDQGPGNTIYF
TRBV18	TRBJ2-7	CASSPHQVRGTDRDF
TRBV5-1	TRBJ2-7	CASSRDMSYEQYF
TRBV2	TRBJ1-1	CASSEDGANTEAFF
TRBV19	TRBJ2-3	CASSMMADTQYF
TRBV7-2	TRBJ2-3	CASSFTSGRVWTDTQYF
TRBV28	TRBJ2-5	CASSFGWGGVGPYF
TRBV27	TRBJ2-1	CASSLGGRARDEQFF
TRBV30	TRBJ2-7	CAWSRTGVHEQYF
TRBV4-3	TRBJ2-7	CASSQTDGRLEKQYF
TRBV7-2	TRBJ2-7	CASSLSGGYEQYF
TRBV4-1	TRBJ2-2	CASSLTGLTGELFF
TRBV7-2	TRBJ2-6	CASSLLLALNSGANVLTF
TRBV4-1	TRBJ2-3	CASSQLASGTQYF
TRBV7-2	TRBJ2-7	CASSVGLQGYEQYF
TRBV11-2	TRBJ1-1	CASAGGLQNTEAFF